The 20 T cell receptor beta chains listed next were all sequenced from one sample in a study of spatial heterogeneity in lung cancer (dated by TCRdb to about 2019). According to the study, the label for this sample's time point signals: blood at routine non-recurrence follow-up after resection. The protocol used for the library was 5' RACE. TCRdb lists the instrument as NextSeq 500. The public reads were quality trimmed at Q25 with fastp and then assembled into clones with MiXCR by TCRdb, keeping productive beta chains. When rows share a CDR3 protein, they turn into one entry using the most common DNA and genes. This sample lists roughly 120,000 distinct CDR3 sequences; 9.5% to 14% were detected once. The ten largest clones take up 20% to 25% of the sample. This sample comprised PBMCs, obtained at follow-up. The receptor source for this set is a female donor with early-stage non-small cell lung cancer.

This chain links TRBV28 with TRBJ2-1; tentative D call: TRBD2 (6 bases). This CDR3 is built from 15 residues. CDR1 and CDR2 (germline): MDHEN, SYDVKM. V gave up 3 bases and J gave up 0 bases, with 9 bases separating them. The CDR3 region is CASSFSGVSYNEQFF. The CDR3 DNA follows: TGTGCCAGCAGTTTCTCGGGAGTCTCCTACAATGAGCAGTTCTTC.

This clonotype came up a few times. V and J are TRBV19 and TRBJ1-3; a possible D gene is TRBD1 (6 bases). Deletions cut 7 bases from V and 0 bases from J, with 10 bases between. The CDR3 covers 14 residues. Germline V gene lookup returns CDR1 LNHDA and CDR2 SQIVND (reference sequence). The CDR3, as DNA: TGTGCCAGTATTAACAGGGTCTCTGGAAACACCATATATTTT. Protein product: CASINRVSGNTIYF.

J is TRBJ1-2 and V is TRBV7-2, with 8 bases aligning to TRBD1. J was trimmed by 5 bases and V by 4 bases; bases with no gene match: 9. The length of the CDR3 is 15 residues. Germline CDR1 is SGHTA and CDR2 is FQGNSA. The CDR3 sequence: CASSSPRDRRYGYTF. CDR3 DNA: TGTGCCAGCAGCTCGCCCCGGGACAGGAGATATGGCTACACCTTC. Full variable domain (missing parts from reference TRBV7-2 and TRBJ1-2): GAGVSQSPSNKVTEKGKDVELRCDPISGHTALYWYRQSLGQGLEFLIYFQGNSAPDKSGLPSDRFSAERTGGSVSTLTIQRTQQEDSAVYLCASSSPRDRRYGYTFGSGTRLTVV.

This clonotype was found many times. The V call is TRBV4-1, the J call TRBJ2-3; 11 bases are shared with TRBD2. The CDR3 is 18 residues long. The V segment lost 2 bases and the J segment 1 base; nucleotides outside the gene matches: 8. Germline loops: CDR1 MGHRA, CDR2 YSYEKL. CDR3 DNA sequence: TGCGCCAGCAGCCAATGGACTAGCGGGCAGAGGGGCACAGATACGCAGTATTTT. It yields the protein CASSQWTSGQRGTDTQYF.

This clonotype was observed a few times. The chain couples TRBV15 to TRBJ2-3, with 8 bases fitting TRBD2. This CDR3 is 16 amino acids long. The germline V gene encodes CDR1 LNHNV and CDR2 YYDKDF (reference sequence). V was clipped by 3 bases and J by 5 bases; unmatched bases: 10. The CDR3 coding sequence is TGTGCCACCAGCAGGAGGAGCGGGAGAGCGGTAGATACGCAGTATTTT. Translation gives CATSRRSGRAVDTQYF.

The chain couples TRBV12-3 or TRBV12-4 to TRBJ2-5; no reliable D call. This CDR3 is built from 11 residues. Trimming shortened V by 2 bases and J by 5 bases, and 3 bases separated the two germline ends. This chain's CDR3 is CASSLMETQYF. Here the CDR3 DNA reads TGTGCCAGCAGTTTAATGGAGACCCAGTACTTC.

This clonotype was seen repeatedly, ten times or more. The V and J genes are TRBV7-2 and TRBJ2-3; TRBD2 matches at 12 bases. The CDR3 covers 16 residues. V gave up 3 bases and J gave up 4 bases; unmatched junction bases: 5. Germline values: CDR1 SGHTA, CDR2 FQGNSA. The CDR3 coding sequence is TGTGCCAGCAGCTTTCGACTAGCGGGAGCATCAGATACGCAGTATTTT. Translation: CASSFRLAGASDTQYF.

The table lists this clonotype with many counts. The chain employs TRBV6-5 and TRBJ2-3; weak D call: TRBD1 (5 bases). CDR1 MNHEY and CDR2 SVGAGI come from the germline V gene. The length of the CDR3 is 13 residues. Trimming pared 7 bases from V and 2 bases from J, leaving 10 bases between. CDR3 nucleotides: TGTGCCAGCACCGACAGAAACACAGATACGCAGTATTTT. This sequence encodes CASTDRNTDTQYF.

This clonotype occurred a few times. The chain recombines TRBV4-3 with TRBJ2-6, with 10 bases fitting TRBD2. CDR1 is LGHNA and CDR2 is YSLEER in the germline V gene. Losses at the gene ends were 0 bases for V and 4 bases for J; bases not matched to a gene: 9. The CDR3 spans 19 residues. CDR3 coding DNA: TGCGCCAGCAGCCAAGATCCTAGCGGGAGATTCGGAGGGGCCAACGTCCTGACTTTC. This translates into CASSQDPSGRFGGANVLTF.

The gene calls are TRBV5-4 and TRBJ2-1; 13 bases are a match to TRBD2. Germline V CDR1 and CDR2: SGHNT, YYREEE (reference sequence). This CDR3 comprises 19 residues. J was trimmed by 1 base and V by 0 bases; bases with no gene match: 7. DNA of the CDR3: TGTGCCAGCAGCTTGGAACTAGCGGGAGGGCCGGTGTCCTACAATGAGCAGTTCTTC. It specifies CASSLELAGGPVSYNEQFF.

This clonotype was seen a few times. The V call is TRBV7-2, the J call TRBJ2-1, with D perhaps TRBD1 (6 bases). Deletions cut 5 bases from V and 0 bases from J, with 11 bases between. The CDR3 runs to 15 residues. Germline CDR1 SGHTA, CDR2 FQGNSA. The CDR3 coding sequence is TGTGCCAGCAGCCGGGACATTAGCTCCTACAATGAGCAGTTCTTC. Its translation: CASSRDISSYNEQFF.

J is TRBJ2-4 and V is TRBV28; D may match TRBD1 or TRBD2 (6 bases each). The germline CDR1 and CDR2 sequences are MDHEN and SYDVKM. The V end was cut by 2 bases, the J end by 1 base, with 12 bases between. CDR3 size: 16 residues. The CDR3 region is CASSLGGRWAKNIQYF. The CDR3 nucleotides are TGTGCCAGCAGTTTAGGGGGGCGCTGGGCCAAAAACATTCAGTACTTC.

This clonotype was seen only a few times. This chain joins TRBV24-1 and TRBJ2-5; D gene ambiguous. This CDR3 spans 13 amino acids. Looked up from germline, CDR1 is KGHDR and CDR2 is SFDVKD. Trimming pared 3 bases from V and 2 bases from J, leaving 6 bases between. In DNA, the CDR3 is TGTGCCACCAGTGATCTTAGGCAAGAGACCCAGTACTTC. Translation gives CATSDLRQETQYF.

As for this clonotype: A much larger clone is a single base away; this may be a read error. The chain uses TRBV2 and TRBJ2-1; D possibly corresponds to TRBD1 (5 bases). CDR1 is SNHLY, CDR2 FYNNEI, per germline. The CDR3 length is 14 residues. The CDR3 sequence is CANSETRQHNEQFF. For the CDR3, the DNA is TGTGCCAACAGTGAAACCCGACAGCACAATGAGCAGTTCTTC.

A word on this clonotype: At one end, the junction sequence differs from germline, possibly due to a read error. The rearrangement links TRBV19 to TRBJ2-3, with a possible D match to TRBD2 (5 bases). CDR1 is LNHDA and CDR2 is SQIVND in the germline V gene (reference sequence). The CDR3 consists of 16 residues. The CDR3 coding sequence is TGTGCCAGTGGTATAGATCCTCGGAGGAGCACAGATACGCAGTATTTT. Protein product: CASGIDPRRSTDTQYF.

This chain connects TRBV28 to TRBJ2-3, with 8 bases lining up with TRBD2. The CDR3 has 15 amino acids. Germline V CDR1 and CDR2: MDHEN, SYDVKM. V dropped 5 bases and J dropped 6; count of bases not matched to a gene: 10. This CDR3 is CASSGAGALGDTQYF. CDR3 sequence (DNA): TGTGCCAGCAGTGGAGCGGGAGCTTTGGGGGATACGCAGTATTTT.

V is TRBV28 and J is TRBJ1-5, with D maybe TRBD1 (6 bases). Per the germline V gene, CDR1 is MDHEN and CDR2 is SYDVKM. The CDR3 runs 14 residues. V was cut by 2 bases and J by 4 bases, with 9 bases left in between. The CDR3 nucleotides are TGTGCCAGCAGTTTAGGGGGCCCTAATCAGCCCCAGCATTTT. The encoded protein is CASSLGGPNQPQHF. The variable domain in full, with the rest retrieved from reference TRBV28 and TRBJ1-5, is DVKVTQSSRYLVKRTGEKVFLECVQDMDHENMFWYRQDPGLGLRLIYFSYDVKMKEKGDIPEGYSVSREKKERFSLILESASTNQTSMYLCASSLGGPNQPQHFGDGTRLSIL.

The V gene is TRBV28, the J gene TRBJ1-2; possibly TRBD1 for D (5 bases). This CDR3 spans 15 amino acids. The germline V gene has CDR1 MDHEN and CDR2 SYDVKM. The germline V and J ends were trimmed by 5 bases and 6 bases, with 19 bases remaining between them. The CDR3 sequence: CASSALPQGRNGYTF. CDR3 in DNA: TGTGCCAGCAGTGCCCTCCCCCAGGGTCGGAATGGCTACACCTTC.

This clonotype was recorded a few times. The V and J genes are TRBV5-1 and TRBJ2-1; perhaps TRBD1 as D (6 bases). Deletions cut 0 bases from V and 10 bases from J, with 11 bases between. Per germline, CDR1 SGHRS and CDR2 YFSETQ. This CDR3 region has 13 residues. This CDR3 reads CASSLDGTREQFF. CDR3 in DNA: TGCGCCAGCAGCTTGGATGGGACAAGAGAGCAGTTCTTC.

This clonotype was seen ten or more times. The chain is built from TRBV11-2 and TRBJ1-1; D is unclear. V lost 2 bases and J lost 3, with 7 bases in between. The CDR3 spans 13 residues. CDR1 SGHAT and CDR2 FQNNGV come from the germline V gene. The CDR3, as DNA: TGTGCCAGCAGCTTAAACGGTTACACTGAAGCTTTCTTT. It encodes CASSLNGYTEAFF.